The clone carrying this T cell receptor (beta chain) was found a few times. TCRdb reanalysed the 5' RACE reads using MiXCR and keeps one entry per CDR3 protein. Of 500,000 to 550,000 distinct CDR3 sequences listed, about a fifth were seen once; the top ten hold roughly 0.5%. CDR3 size: 14 residues. Trimming stripped 0 bases from V and 2 bases from J, with 9 bases between. Looked up from germline, CDR1 is SGHDT and CDR2 is YYEEEE. The source of the sample is a study of identical twins. A further study also used this sample, focusing on yellow fever vaccine responses in identical twins. That source notes: Reports say the vaccine T cell response in twins looked partly convergent and partly personalized.

The chain carries TRBV5-6 and TRBJ2-7, with unresolved D. The sample consisted of CD4+ T cells sorted from blood. The source is a woman between 18 and 29 years old in good health. As DNA, the CDR3 is TGTGCCAGCAGCTTGGGTGGTGTCCCCTACGAGCAGTACGTC. It codes for CASSLGGVPYEQYV.